These 16 T cell receptor beta chains came from one sample sequenced in a study of blood T cells in healthy people across ages. The second PCR ran about 6 to 11 cycles with a sample-barcoded 5' primer and J-beta primers. TCRdb itself ran the 5' RACE reads through MiXCR, one entry per CDR3 protein. The table has about 800,000 distinct CDR3 sequences, 20% to 25% seen once. In addition, the sample was reused for a study of T cells of mothers and their children.

Sequencing was performed on blood. These receptor sequences come from a boy aged 5 to 17 in good health.

This clonotype occurred a few times. The V gene is TRBV7-3, the J gene TRBJ2-4; 11 bases fit TRBD1. CDR1 and CDR2 from the germline V gene are SGHTA and FQGTGA. The CDR3 length is 16 residues. With 1 base clipped from V and 4 bases from J, the junction kept 3 bases outside the gene matches. CDR3 region: CASSLSGTGGKNIQYF. DNA of the CDR3: TGTGCCAGCAGCTTAAGTGGGACAGGGGGTAAAAACATTCAGTACTTC. Looking up the rest from reference TRBV7-3 and TRBJ2-4 gives the full variable domain: GAGVSQTPSNKVTEKGKYVELRCDPISGHTALYWYRQSLGQGPEFLIYFQGTGAADDSGLPNDRFFAVRPEGSVSTLKIQRTERGDSAVYLCASSLSGTGGKNIQYFGAGTRLSVL.

This clonotype was recorded at least ten times. Here the CDR3 DNA reads TGTGCCAGCAGTTTACCGGGAGAAAAACTGTTTTTT. It codes for CASSLPGEKLFF. The rearrangement joins TRBV28 to TRBJ1-4; D remains unclear. The germline V gene encodes CDR1 MDHEN and CDR2 SYDVKM. The CDR3 is 12 amino acids. V was pared by 2 bases and J by 8 bases, with 6 bases between.

This clonotype turned up a few times. J is TRBJ2-5 and V is TRBV7-3; D perhaps matches TRBD2 (5 bases). V lost 3 bases and J 5 bases, leaving 13 bases between the germline ends. This CDR3 is built from 14 residues. CDR1 and CDR2 (germline): SGHTA, FQGTGA. The CDR3: CASSLSAGAETQYF. CDR3 DNA sequence: TGTGCCAGCAGCTTGTCCGCGGGCGCGGAGACCCAGTACTTC.

This clonotype was seen at least ten times. The chain joins TRBV7-2 to TRBJ2-5, with a tentative D call TRBD1 (6 bases). Per the germline V gene, CDR1 is SGHTA and CDR2 is FQGNSA. Trimming removed 4 bases from V and 1 base from J, with 10 bases in between. CDR3 size: 14 residues. CDR3 amino acids: CASSSQGTQETQYF. Written as DNA, the CDR3 is TGTGCCAGCAGCTCCCAGGGGACCCAAGAGACCCAGTACTTC.

The CDR3 region has the DNA TGCAGTGCTAGCGAACGGACGCAGTATTTT. As protein: CSASERTQYF. This chain uses TRBV20-1 with TRBJ2-3; D gene unclear. Trimming took 3 bases from V and 9 from J, leaving 7 bases between them. The CDR3 runs to 10 residues. Germline CDR1 is DFQATT and CDR2 is SNEGSKA (reference sequence).

The V call is TRBV14, the J call TRBJ2-4, with 10 bases fitting TRBD2. The CDR3 length is 20 residues. Germline V gene data show CDR1 as SGHDN and CDR2 as FVKESK. V shed 0 bases, J shed 0 bases, and the junction held 11 bases outside the gene matches. CDR3 DNA sequence: TGTGCCAGCAGCCAAGATCGGTGGCTAGCGGGAGAGGGAGCCAAAAACATTCAGTACTTC. Its translation: CASSQDRWLAGEGAKNIQYF.

V and J are TRBV4-1 and TRBJ2-3; D is undetermined. The CDR3 is made up of 13 amino acids. Trimming took off 3 bases at V and 4 bases at J, with 8 bases between the two ends. CDR1 is MGHRA, CDR2 YSYEKL, per germline. The CDR3, as DNA: TGCGCCAGCAGCCAGGGTTTGTCAGATACGCAGTATTTT. It translates to CASSQGLSDTQYF.

The chain combines TRBV5-1 with TRBJ2-5; 7 nucleotides align to TRBD1. V dropped 2 bases and J dropped 2; count of bases not matched to a gene: 3. The germline gives CDR1 SGHRS, CDR2 YFSETQ. This CDR3 is built from 14 residues. The CDR3, as DNA: TGCGCCAGCAGCTTCGGACAGGCTCAAGAGACCCAGTACTTC. It specifies CASSFGQAQETQYF.

V and J are TRBV9 and TRBJ2-5; 9 bases line up with TRBD1. The J call may be in error: the DNA end matches TRBJ2-7 better. The CDR3 runs to 15 residues. Germline V gives CDR1 SGDLS, CDR2 YYNGEE. The CDR3 sequence: CASSVSVGQGYEQYF. Written as DNA, the CDR3 is TGTGCCAGCAGCGTATCAGTGGGACAGGGTTACGAGCAGTACTTC.

V is TRBV6-5 and J is TRBJ2-5; 8 nucleotides align to TRBD2. CDR1 is MNHEY, CDR2 SVGAGI, per germline. V lost 4 bases to trimming and J lost 0 bases; unmatched junction nucleotides: 4. The CDR3 sequence is 15 residues long. CDR3 residues: CASSSWRGDQETQYF. The CDR3 DNA reads TGTGCCAGCAGTTCCTGGCGGGGGGACCAAGAGACCCAGTACTTC.

This sequence joins TRBV27 and TRBJ2-7, with 11 positions matching TRBD2. J gave up 2 bases and V 10 bases, and 13 bases lay outside the gene matches. Germline V lookup: CDR1 MNHEY, CDR2 SMNVEV (reference sequence). The CDR3 is 16 amino acids. CDR3 sequence reads: CATTISGGAGTYEQYF. CDR3 nucleotides: TGTGCCACCACGATTAGCGGGGGGGCCGGCACCTACGAGCAGTACTTC.

Only one count was recorded for this clonotype. V gene TRBV4-2 combines with J gene TRBJ2-1; TRBD2 agrees at 10 bases. With 3 bases clipped from V and 2 bases from J, the junction kept 7 bases outside the gene matches. This CDR3 region has 17 residues. Germline V CDR1 and CDR2: LGHNA, YNFKEQ. CDR3 DNA: TGTGCCAGCAGCCAGAATCCCACTAGCGGGACCTACAATGAGCAGTTCTTC. The encoded protein is CASSQNPTSGTYNEQFF.

The chain carries TRBV28 and TRBJ2-1; D may be TRBD1 (5 bases). The V end was cut by 7 bases, the J end by 0 bases, with 10 bases between. Germline V gene sequence: CDR1 MDHEN, CDR2 SYDVKM. This CDR3 spans 14 amino acids. CDR3 in amino acids: CASTRQGSYNEQFF. CDR3 sequence (DNA): TGTGCCAGCACACGGCAGGGCTCCTACAATGAGCAGTTCTTC.

This chain links TRBV28 with TRBJ1-2; 7 positions match TRBD1. There are 16 residues in the CDR3. V gave up 5 bases and J gave up 4 bases; unmatched junction bases: 13. From germline, CDR1 is MDHEN and CDR2 SYDVKM. Here the CDR3 DNA reads TGTGCCAGCAGTAGGTGGGACAGCCCTAAAGTCTATGGCTACACCTTC. It is translated as CASSRWDSPKVYGYTF.

This chain joins TRBV20-1 and TRBJ2-7; a weak D match, TRBD1 (6 bases). Trimming left V 3 bases short and J 3 bases short, with 15 bases between. Germline V gene sequence: CDR1 DFQATT, CDR2 SNEGSKA (reference sequence). This CDR3 has 14 residues. CDR3 region: CSARNRDTLYEQYF. DNA of the CDR3: TGCAGTGCTAGGAACAGGGATACCCTCTACGAGCAGTACTTC.

As concerns this clonotype: A read error may account for a junction end that differs from germline. The V gene is TRBV5-1, the J gene TRBJ2-7; D ambiguous. CDR1 and CDR2 (germline): SGHRS, YFSETQ. CDR3 length: 13 residues. The CDR3 loop reads CAGSLDLSYEQYF. The CDR3, as DNA: TGCGCCGGCAGCTTGGACCTCTCCTACGAGCAGTACTTC. The full variable domain, with the rest looked up from reference TRBV5-1 and TRBJ2-7, is KAGVTQTPRYLIKTRGQQVTLSCSPISGHRSVSWYQQTPGQGLQFLFEYFSETQRNKGNFPGRFSGRQFSNSRSEMNVSTLELGDSALYLCAGSLDLSYEQYFGPGTRLTVT.